The text below deals with one TCR beta chain. Its target is unknown. V shed 7 bases, J shed 1 base, and the junction held 6 bases outside the gene matches. This CDR3 has 14 residues. The germline CDR1 and CDR2 sequences are MNHEY and SVGAGI. The data originate from a study of cytomegalovirus exposure and HLA in healthy donors. Study findings and constraints: In a later analysis, most CMV-associated TCR beta chains appeared HLA-restricted. Most likely, a cluster of highly shared sequence variants arose as a sequencing artifact.

With 60 Vbeta and 13 Jbeta primers, the PCR was carried out. This table comes from immunoSEQ multiplex PCR, and its TCRdb copy is limited to in-frame clones, with some not included. Its table lists some 41,000 clones. The specimen sequenced was PBMCs. The source of this sequence is a man younger than 40 in good health and CMV-seronegative. V usage is TRBV6-5 and J usage is TRBJ2-5; 7 bases are a match to TRBD1. The CDR3 spells CASKITGVQETQYF. The DNA of the CDR3 is TGTGCCAGCAAGATAACAGGGGTCCAAGAGACCCAGTACTTC.